This passage covers 32 T cell receptor beta chains from one sample sequenced in a study of blood T cell repertoires in COVID-19. TCRdb's table, derived via immunoSEQ multiplex PCR, lists solely in-frame clones and lacks some. This sample yields approximately 150,000 clones, of which 84% are seen a single time; under 3.5% belongs to the top ten. The source material was peripheral blood. The receptors were sampled from an elderly woman with COVID-19, enrolled during active disease.

The rearrangement joins TRBV19 to TRBJ1-2; D uncertain. Trimming left V 6 bases short and J 8 bases short, with 19 bases between. CDR3 length: 14 amino acids. In germline, CDR1 is LNHDA, CDR2 SQIVND (reference sequence). DNA of the CDR3: TGTGCCAGTAGCAAAATAGGAGACTCGTCGGGCTACACCTTC. Its translation: CASSKIGDSSGYTF.

For this clone: Other DNA sequences within the sample encode an identical CDR3. This chain links TRBV2 with TRBJ2-3, with no clear D. The germline V gene has CDR1 SNHLY and CDR2 FYNNEI. The V end was cut by 8 bases, the J end by 4 bases, with 7 bases between. The CDR3 has 11 amino acids. CDR3 protein: CASSWPDTQYF. DNA for the CDR3: TGTGCCAGCTCATGGCCAGATACGCAGTATTTT.

V and J are TRBV21-1 and TRBJ1-4; the listed D gene, TRBD1, was not tested against the DNA. TRBV21-1 is annotated as a pseudogene. There are 15 residues in the CDR3. CDR3 protein: CASSDPGTRNEKLFF. In nucleotides, the CDR3 is TGTGCCAGCAGCGACCCCGGGACAAGGAATGAAAAACTGTTTTTT.

In the case of this clone: Other DNA sequences in the same sample also yield this CDR3. The chain links TRBV9 to TRBJ2-3, with TRBD1 as a possible D gene (5 bases). Germline values: CDR1 SGDLS, CDR2 YYNGEE. This CDR3 contains 14 residues. V was clipped by 4 bases and J by 2 bases, with 11 bases between them. For the CDR3, the DNA is TGTGCCAGCAGCCCTCGGACATCCACAGATACGCAGTATTTT. It encodes CASSPRTSTDTQYF. Combining the CDR3 with reference TRBV9 and TRBJ2-3 gives the whole variable domain DSGVTQTPKHLITATGQRVTLRCSPRSGDLSVYWYQQSLDQGLQFLIQYYNGEERAKGNILERFSAQQFPDLHSELNLSSLELGDSALYFCASSPRTSTDTQYFGPGTRLTVL.

The chain couples TRBV30 to TRBJ1-2, with D tentatively TRBD1 (6 bases). Germline V gives CDR1 GTSNPN, CDR2 SVGIG (reference sequence). Trimming took off 0 bases at V and 6 bases at J, with 17 bases between the two ends. There are 15 residues in the CDR3. As DNA, the CDR3 is TGTGCCTGGAGTGTTTTAACAGGGATATCAAATGGCTACACCTTC. Translated: CAWSVLTGISNGYTF.

The J gene is TRBJ2-5, the V gene TRBV24-1, with 7 bases matching TRBD1. Germline V lookup: CDR1 KGHDR, CDR2 SFDVKD. The ends lost 2 bases at V and 3 bases at J; junction bases unmatched: 8. The CDR3 has 16 residues. This CDR3 is CATSDSRTGAEETQYF. Here the CDR3 DNA reads TGTGCCACCAGTGATTCCCGAACAGGGGCTGAAGAGACCCAGTACTTC.

The rearrangement joins TRBV6-6 to TRBJ2-7; a possible D gene is TRBD2 (6 bases). Trimming shortened V by 5 bases and J by 4 bases, and 12 bases separated the two germline ends. Germline CDR1 is MNHNY and CDR2 is SVGAGI (reference sequence). There are 13 residues in the CDR3. CDR3 nucleotides: TGTGCCAGCAGTCCCCCCGGGGGTTACGAGCAGTACTTC. Translated: CASSPPGGYEQYF.

The table lists this clone with a count of one. The CDR3 does not close with the conserved phenylalanine or tryptophan, likely indicating a read error. It is unclear where the CDR3 begins or ends on the DNA, so no DNA is shown, and the CDR3 is as TCRdb lists it. The rearrangement uses TRBV20-1 and TRBJ1-1; TRBD1, the table's D call, was not compared with the DNA. The CDR3 totals 8 residues, both ends included. Per the germline V gene, CDR1 is DFQATT and CDR2 is SNEGSKA (reference sequence). This CDR3 reads CSARTGIL.

This chain links TRBV10-1 with TRBJ1-2; the D gene is possibly TRBD1 (6 bases). The germline CDR1 and CDR2 sequences are WNHNN and SYGVQD (reference sequence). The CDR3 loop spans 13 amino acids. With 2 bases removed from V and 9 bases from J, the gap between germline ends came to 13 bases. The CDR3, as DNA: TGCGCCAGCAGTGAGCAACAGGGCGGCCGCTACACCTTC. Its translation: CASSEQQGGRYTF.

The V call is TRBV4-1, the J call TRBJ2-7; 7 bases map to TRBD1. CDR3 length equals 13 residues. CDR1 is MGHRA and CDR2 is YSYEKL in the germline V gene. V lost 5 bases to trimming and J lost 5 bases; unmatched junction nucleotides: 6. The DNA of the CDR3 is TGCGCCAGCAGCTCCCAGACAGGGCACGAGCAGTACTTC. This sequence encodes CASSSQTGHEQYF.

The V gene is TRBV29-1, the J gene TRBJ2-7; D is undetermined. Trimming removed 8 bases at V and 2 bases at J, with 16 bases between. Germline-derived CDR1 and CDR2 are SQVTM and ANQGSEA. The CDR3 is 13 amino acids. The CDR3 DNA reads TGCAGCACCGTCTTTACAGAGACCTACGAGCAGTACTTC. It translates to CSTVFTETYEQYF.

The V and J genes are TRBV6-4 and TRBJ2-7; D perhaps matches TRBD2 (6 bases). The V end lost 2 bases, the J end lost 4 bases, and 21 bases lay between the germline ends. This CDR3 contains 17 residues. The germline gives CDR1 MRHNA, CDR2 SNTAGT. The DNA of the CDR3 is TGTGCCAGCAGTGACCCCCCGGCGGGGACCCCTGGTTACGAGCAGTACTTC. Translating gives CASSDPPAGTPGYEQYF.

This sequence joins TRBV7-3 and TRBJ2-1, with 10 nucleotides matching TRBD2. The length of the CDR3 is 15 residues. Germline loops: CDR1 SGHTA, CDR2 FQGTGA. With V trimmed by 5 bases and J by 3 bases, 4 bases remained unmatched. The CDR3 sequence is CASSGGLAVYNEQFF. CDR3 bases: TGTGCCAGCAGCGGAGGACTAGCGGTCTACAATGAGCAGTTCTTC.

This clone was recorded a few times. One junction end disagrees with the germline gene, perhaps due to a read error. The chain couples TRBV15 to TRBJ2-1; weak D call: TRBD2 (5 bases). Germline V gene sequence: CDR1 LNHNV, CDR2 YYDKDF (reference sequence). This CDR3 has 15 residues. CDR3 bases: TGTGCCACCAGCCGAGATGTTGGGGAGTACAATGAGCAGTTCTTC. Its translation is CATSRDVGEYNEQFF.

This chain uses TRBV4-1 with TRBJ2-3; D remains ambiguous. This CDR3 spans 14 amino acids. The germline gives CDR1 MGHRA, CDR2 YSYEKL. The V and J ends lost 4 bases and 2 bases respectively, with 10 bases between them. The CDR3 here is CASSRDTSTDTQYF. CDR3 sequence (DNA): TGCGCCAGCAGCCGTGACACATCCACAGATACGCAGTATTTT.

The chain has TRBV5-1 and TRBJ2-3; D is uncertain. With 4 bases removed from V and 2 bases from J, the gap between germline ends came to 11 bases. The germline V gene has CDR1 SGHRS and CDR2 YFSETQ. The CDR3 runs 14 residues. CDR3 in DNA: TGCGCCAGCAGCACCGATCGACACACAGATACGCAGTATTTT. This translates into CASSTDRHTDTQYF.

The chain recombines TRBV11-3 with TRBJ2-1, with 15 bases that match TRBD2. The length of the CDR3 is 18 residues. The ends lost 4 bases at V and 0 bases at J; junction bases unmatched: 4. Germline V gene data show CDR1 as SGHNT and CDR2 as YENEEA. The CDR3: CASSSGTSGRSSYNEQFF. The DNA of the CDR3 is TGTGCCAGCAGCTCCGGGACTAGCGGGAGGAGCTCCTACAATGAGCAGTTCTTC. Supplemented by reference TRBV11-3 and TRBJ2-1, the full variable domain reads EAGVVQSPRYKIIEKKQPVAFWCNPISGHNTLYWYLQNLGQGPELLIRYENEEAVDDSQLPKDRFSAERLKGVDSTLKIQPAELGDSAVYLCASSSGTSGRSSYNEQFFGPGTRLTVL.

The V and J genes are TRBV19 and TRBJ1-1; possibly TRBD1 for D (5 bases). Germline CDR1 and CDR2: LNHDA and SQIVND (reference sequence). Trimming pared 7 bases from V and 1 base from J, leaving 10 bases between. CDR3 length equals 13 residues. The CDR3 reads CASTPGPNTEAFF. CDR3 coding DNA: TGTGCCAGTACCCCAGGGCCGAACACTGAAGCTTTCTTT.

J is TRBJ2-7 and V is TRBV10-3, with 11 positions matching TRBD1. Germline V gene lookup returns CDR1 ENHRY and CDR2 SYGVKD. The J segment lost 2 bases and the V segment lost 4 bases, leaving 7 bases of the junction unmatched. This CDR3 is 16 amino acids long. CDR3: CAISGTGGFSPYEQYF. Written as DNA, the CDR3 is TGTGCCATCAGTGGGACAGGGGGCTTTTCCCCCTACGAGCAGTACTTC.

The rearrangement links TRBV6-5 to TRBJ1-4, with a possible D match to TRBD1 (6 bases). Germline CDR1 MNHEY, CDR2 SVGAGI. V was shortened by 0 bases and J by 7 bases, with 12 bases between the two germline ends. This CDR3 has 15 amino acids. The CDR3 loop reads CASSYSWGPGEKLFF. The CDR3 DNA follows: TGTGCCAGCAGTTACTCGTGGGGGCCTGGTGAAAAACTGTTTTTT.

The chain recombines TRBV4-3 with TRBJ1-1; the D is unclear. CDR3 size: 12 residues. Trimming cost V 8 bases and J 8 bases, with 15 bases left between them. Per germline, CDR1 LGHNA and CDR2 YSLEER. The CDR3 loop reads CASRVFGGEAFF. CDR3 sequence (DNA): TGCGCCAGCCGAGTGTTCGGAGGAGAAGCTTTCTTT.

This chain uses TRBV27 with TRBJ1-2; 8 nucleotides match TRBD1. The CDR3 runs to 12 residues. The ends lost 5 bases at V and 8 bases at J; junction bases unmatched: 4. Germline-derived CDR1 and CDR2 are MNHEY and SMNVEV (reference sequence). The CDR3 protein is CASSRTGFGYTF. CDR3 nucleotide sequence: TGTGCCAGCAGTCGGACAGGGTTCGGCTACACCTTC.

This clone was seen once. The chain combines TRBV7-9 with TRBJ1-4; 11 nucleotides align to TRBD1. J lost 7 bases, V lost 5 bases, and 6 bases had no gene match. Germline CDR1 is SEHNR and CDR2 is FQNEAQ (reference sequence). CDR3 length: 15 amino acids. CDR3 nucleotides: TGTGCCAGCAGCGCCTGGACAGGGGGCGTTGAAAAACTGTTTTTT. It yields the protein CASSAWTGGVEKLFF.

The J gene is TRBJ2-7, the V gene TRBV7-2; 15 bases map to TRBD2. This CDR3 has 19 residues. The germline gives CDR1 SGHTA, CDR2 FQGNSA. The J segment lost 4 bases and the V segment lost 4 bases, leaving 14 bases of the junction unmatched. In DNA, the CDR3 is TGTGCCAGCAGCTACGCCGGACTAGCGGGAGGGGGCCAGATGTACGAGCAGTACTTC. Amino acid sequence: CASSYAGLAGGGQMYEQYF.

CDR3 sequence: CAISHRDSYEQYF. The CDR3 DNA reads as TGTGCCATCAGCCACCGGGACAGCTACGAGCAGTACTTC. The rearrangement uses TRBV10-3 and TRBJ2-7; 7 bases fit TRBD1. Per germline, CDR1 ENHRY and CDR2 SYGVKD. The CDR3 loop spans 13 amino acids. V lost 6 bases to trimming and J lost 3 bases; unmatched junction nucleotides: 5.

The gene calls are TRBV5-5 and TRBJ2-3; 8 nucleotides agree with TRBD1. Trimming at V came to 3 bases and at J to 5 bases, leaving 5 bases not matched to a gene. Germline assignment: CDR1 SGHKS and CDR2 YYEKEE (reference sequence). The CDR3 consists of 14 residues. For the CDR3, the DNA is TGTGCCAGCAGCTCGGACAGGGCGGTAGATACGCAGTATTTT. Protein: CASSSDRAVDTQYF.

The V gene is TRBV18, the J gene TRBJ2-3, with 10 bases lining up with TRBD2. This CDR3 contains 17 residues. The V gene end was trimmed by 0 bases and the J gene end by 4 bases; junction bases not matched to a gene: 7. Germline V CDR1 and CDR2: KGHSH, LQKENI. The CDR3 DNA sequence: TGTGCCAGCTCACCACCCGGGAGCGGGAGGGCCGCAGATACGCAGTATTTT. It translates to CASSPPGSGRAADTQYF.

This chain links TRBV18 with TRBJ2-7; 13 bases agree with TRBD2. CDR3 length equals 14 residues. Germline V gives CDR1 KGHSH, CDR2 LQKENI. Losses at the gene ends were 6 bases for V and 3 bases for J; bases not matched to a gene: 2. The CDR3 protein is CASSGTSGVYEQYF. The CDR3 DNA reads as TGTGCCAGCTCGGGGACTAGCGGGGTCTACGAGCAGTACTTC.

The chain carries TRBV18 and TRBJ1-1; 8 bases are a match to TRBD1. CDR1 is KGHSH and CDR2 is LQKENI in the germline V gene. The CDR3 length is 14 residues. V was pared by 6 bases and J by 3 bases, with 6 bases of the junction left unmatched. In nucleotides, the CDR3 is TGTGCCAGCTCGTGGACAGGGCGAGACACTGAAGCTTTCTTT. This gives the protein CASSWTGRDTEAFF.

This chain links TRBV19 with TRBJ1-5; 7 bases are shared with TRBD1. V shed 7 bases, J shed 7 bases, and the junction held 7 bases outside the gene matches. Looked up from germline, CDR1 is LNHDA and CDR2 is SQIVND (reference sequence). This CDR3 is built from 13 residues. The CDR3: CASTPGQRQPQHF. The CDR3 DNA is TGTGCCAGTACCCCGGGACAGCGGCAGCCCCAGCATTTT.

CDR3 DNA: TGTGCCAGCAGTCTCGGACAGGGCCAAAATGAAAAACTGTTTTTT. Its translation is CASSLGQGQNEKLFF. The genes are TRBV28 and TRBJ1-4, with 8 bases identical to TRBD1. After removal of 5 bases from V and 5 bases from J, the junction contained 7 bases not matched to a gene. Germline loops: CDR1 MDHEN, CDR2 SYDVKM. CDR3 length: 15 residues.

This clone was detected only a few times. This rearrangement joins TRBV6-5 to TRBJ2-7; 7 bases are shared with TRBD1. V shed 6 bases, J shed 6 bases, and the junction held 11 bases outside the gene matches. The CDR3 runs to 14 residues. The germline gives CDR1 MNHEY, CDR2 SVGAGI. This CDR3 is CASRRQGYFAEQYF. CDR3 nucleotide sequence: TGTGCCAGCAGAAGACAGGGATATTTCGCCGAGCAGTACTTC.